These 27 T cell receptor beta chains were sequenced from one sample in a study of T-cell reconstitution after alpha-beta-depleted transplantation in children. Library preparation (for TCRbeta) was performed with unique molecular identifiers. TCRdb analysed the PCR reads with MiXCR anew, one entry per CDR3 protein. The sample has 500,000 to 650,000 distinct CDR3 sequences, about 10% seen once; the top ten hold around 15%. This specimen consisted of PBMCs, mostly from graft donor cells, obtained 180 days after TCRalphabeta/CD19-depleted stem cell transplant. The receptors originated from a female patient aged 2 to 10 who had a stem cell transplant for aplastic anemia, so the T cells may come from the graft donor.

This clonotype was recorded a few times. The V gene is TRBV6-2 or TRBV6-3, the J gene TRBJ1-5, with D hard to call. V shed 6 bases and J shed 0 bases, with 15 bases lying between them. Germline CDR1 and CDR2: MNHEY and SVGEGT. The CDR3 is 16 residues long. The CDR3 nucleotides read TGTGCCAGCAGACCCGACCGCAGCTATAGCAATCAGCCCCAGCATTTT. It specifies CASRPDRSYSNQPQHF.

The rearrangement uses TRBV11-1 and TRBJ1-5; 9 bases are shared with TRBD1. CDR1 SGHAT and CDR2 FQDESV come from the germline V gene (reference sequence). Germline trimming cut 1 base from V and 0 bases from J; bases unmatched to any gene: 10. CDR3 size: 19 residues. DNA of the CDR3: TGTGCCAGCAGCTTAGGTACAGGGGGCATATCGTATAGCAATCAGCCCCAGCATTTT. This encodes CASSLGTGGISYSNQPQHF.

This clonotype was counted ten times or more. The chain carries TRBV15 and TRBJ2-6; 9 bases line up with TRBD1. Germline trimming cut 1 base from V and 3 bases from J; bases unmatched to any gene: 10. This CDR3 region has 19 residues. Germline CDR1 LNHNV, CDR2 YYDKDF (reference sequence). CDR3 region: CATSRGLDRGTFGANVLTF. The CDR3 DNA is TGTGCCACCAGCAGAGGGTTGGACAGGGGAACCTTTGGGGCCAACGTCCTGACTTTC.

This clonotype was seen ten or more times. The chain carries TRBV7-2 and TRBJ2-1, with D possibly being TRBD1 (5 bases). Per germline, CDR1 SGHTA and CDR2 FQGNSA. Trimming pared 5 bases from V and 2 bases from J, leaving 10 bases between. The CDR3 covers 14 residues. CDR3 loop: CASSPVGAYNEQFF. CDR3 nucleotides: TGTGCCAGCAGCCCAGTAGGGGCCTACAATGAGCAGTTCTTC.

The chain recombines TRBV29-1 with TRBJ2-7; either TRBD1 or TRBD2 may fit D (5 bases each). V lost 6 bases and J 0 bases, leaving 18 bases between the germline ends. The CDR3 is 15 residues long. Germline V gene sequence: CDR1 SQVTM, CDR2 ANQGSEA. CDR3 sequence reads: CSVGLQGVGSYEQYF. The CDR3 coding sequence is TGCAGCGTCGGACTTCAGGGAGTCGGCTCCTACGAGCAGTACTTC.

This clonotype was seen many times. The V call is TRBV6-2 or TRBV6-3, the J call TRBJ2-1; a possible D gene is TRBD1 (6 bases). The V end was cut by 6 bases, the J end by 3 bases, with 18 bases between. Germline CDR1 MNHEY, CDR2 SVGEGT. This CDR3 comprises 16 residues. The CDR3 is CASSQGIERGYNEQFF. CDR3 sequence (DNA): TGTGCCAGCAGCCAGGGGATCGAAAGGGGCTACAATGAGCAGTTCTTC.

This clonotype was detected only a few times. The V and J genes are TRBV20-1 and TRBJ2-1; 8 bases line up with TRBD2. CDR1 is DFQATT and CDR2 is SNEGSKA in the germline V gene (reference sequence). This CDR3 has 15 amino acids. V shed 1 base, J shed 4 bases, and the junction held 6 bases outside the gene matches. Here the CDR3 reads CSARAGLGIYNEQFF. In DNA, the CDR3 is TGCAGTGCTAGAGCGGGACTAGGGATATACAATGAGCAGTTCTTC.

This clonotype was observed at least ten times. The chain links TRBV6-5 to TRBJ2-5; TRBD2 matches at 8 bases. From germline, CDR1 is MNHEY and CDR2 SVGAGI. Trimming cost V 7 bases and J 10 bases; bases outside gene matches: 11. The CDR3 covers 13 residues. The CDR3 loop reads CASTPGVAGLQYF. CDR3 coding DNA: TGTGCCAGCACTCCCGGGGTAGCGGGACTCCAGTACTTC.

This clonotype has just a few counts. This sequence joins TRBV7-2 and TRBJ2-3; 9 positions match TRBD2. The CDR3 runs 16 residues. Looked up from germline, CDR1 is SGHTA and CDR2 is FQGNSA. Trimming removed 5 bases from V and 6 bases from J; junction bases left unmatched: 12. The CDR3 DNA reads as TGTGCCAGCAGCGTCCTCCCGGGACTAGCAGGTGATACGCAGTATTTT. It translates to CASSVLPGLAGDTQYF.

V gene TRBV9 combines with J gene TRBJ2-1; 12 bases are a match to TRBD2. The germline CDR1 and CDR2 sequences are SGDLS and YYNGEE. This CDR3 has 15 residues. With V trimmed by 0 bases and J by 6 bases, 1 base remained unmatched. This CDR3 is CASSVGGLAGNEQFF. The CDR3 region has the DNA TGTGCCAGCAGCGTAGGGGGACTAGCGGGCAATGAGCAGTTCTTC.

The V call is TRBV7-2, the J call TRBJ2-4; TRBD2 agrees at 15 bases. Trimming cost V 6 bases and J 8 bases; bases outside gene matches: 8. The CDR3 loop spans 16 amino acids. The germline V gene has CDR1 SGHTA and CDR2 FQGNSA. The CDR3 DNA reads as TGTGCCAGCAGGGTGGGACTAGCGGGAGGCGGGGACATTCAGTACTTC. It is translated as CASRVGLAGGGDIQYF.

The CDR3 reads CASSAKLAGGQVEQFF. DNA for the CDR3: TGTGCCAGCAGTGCAAAGCTAGCGGGAGGACAGGTTGAGCAGTTCTTC. The V gene is TRBV28, the J gene TRBJ2-1; TRBD2 agrees at 11 bases. The CDR3 contains 16 residues. The V gene's germline CDR1 is MDHEN and CDR2 SYDVKM. Unmatched junction bases numbered 12, after V lost 5 bases and J lost 9 bases.

CDR3 region: CAPERGPKDTEAFF. CDR3 in DNA: TGTGCCCCAGAACGGGGGCCGAAGGACACTGAAGCTTTCTTT. The V and J genes are TRBV7-9 and TRBJ1-1; possible D gene TRBD1, 6 bases. There are 14 residues in the CDR3. V lost 11 bases to trimming and J lost 3 bases, with 19 bases between them. Per germline, CDR1 SEHNR and CDR2 FQNEAQ (reference sequence).

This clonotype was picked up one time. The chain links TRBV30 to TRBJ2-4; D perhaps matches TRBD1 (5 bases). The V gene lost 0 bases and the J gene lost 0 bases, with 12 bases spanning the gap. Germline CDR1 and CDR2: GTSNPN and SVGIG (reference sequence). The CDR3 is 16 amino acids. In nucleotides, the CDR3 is TGTGCCTGGAGTGTAGGGGCTTGGCTAGCCAAAAACATTCAGTACTTC. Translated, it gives CAWSVGAWLAKNIQYF.

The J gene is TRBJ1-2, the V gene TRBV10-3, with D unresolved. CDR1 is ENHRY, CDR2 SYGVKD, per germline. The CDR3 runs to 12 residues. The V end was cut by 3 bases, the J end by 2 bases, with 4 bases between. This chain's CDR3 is CAISDGNYGYTF. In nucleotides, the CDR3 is TGTGCCATCAGTGATGGAAACTATGGCTACACCTTC.

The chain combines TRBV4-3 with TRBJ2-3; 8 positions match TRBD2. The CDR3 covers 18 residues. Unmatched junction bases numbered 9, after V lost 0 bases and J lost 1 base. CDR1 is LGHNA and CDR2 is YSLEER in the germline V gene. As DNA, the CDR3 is TGCGCCAGCAGCCAAGAGGCAAATGGAGCGGGGGGCACAGATACGCAGTATTTT. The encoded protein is CASSQEANGAGGTDTQYF.

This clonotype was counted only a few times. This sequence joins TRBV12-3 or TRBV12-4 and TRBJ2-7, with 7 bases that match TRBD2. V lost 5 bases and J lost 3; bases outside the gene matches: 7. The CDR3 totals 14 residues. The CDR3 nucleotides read TGTGCCAGCAGTACCGGGACTACCCACTACGAGCAGTACTTC. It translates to CASSTGTTHYEQYF.

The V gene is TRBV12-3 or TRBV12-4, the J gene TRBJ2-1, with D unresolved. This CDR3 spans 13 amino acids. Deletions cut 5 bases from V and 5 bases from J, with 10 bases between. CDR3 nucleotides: TGTGCCAGCAGTCCCCGACCGGACAATGAGCAGTTCTTC. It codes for CASSPRPDNEQFF.

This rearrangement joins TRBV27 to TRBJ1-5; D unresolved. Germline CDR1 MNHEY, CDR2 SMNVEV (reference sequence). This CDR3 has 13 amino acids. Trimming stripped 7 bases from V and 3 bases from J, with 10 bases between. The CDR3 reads CASTGSPNQPQHF. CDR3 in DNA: TGTGCCAGCACGGGAAGCCCCAATCAGCCCCAGCATTTT.

CDR3 protein: CATSRKGQGGQPQHF. CDR3 DNA: TGTGCCACCAGCAGGAAGGGACAGGGTGGTCAGCCCCAGCATTTT. The rearrangement joins TRBV15 to TRBJ1-5; 9 bases match TRBD1. The CDR3 is made up of 15 amino acids. J gave up 6 bases and V 3 bases, and 6 bases lay outside the gene matches. In germline, CDR1 is LNHNV, CDR2 YYDKDF (reference sequence).

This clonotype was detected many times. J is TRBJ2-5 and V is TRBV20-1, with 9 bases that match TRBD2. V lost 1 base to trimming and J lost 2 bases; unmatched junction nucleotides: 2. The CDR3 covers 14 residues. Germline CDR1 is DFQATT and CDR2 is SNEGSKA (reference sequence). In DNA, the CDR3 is TGCAGTGCTAGAGGGCTAGCGGGACAAGAGACCCAGTACTTC. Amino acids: CSARGLAGQETQYF.

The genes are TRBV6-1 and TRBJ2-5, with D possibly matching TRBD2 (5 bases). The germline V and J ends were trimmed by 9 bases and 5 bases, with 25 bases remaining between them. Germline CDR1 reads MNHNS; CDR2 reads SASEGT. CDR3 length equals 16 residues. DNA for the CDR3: TGTGCCAGACAAGAACGGGGTTGGTATGGTTTGGAGACCCAGTACTTC. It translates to CARQERGWYGLETQYF.

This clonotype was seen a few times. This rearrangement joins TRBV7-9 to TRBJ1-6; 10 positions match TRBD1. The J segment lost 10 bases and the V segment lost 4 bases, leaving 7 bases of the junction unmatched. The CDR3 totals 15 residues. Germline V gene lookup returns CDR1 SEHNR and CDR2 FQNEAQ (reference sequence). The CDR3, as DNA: TGTGCCAGCAGCTCTTGGACAGGGGGGGAGTCACCCCTCCACTTT. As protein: CASSSWTGGESPLHF.

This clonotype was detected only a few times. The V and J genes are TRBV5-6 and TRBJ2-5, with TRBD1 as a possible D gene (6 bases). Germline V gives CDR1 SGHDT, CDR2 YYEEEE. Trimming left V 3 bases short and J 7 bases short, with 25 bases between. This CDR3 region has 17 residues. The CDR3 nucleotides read TGTGCCAGCAGCTCTCAGGGGTGGATCACGAATTCAGGGACCCAGTACTTC. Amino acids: CASSSQGWITNSGTQYF.

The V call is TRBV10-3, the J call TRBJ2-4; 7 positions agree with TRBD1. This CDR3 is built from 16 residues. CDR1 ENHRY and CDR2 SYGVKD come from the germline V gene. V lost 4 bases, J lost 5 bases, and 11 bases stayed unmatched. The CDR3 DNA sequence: TGTGCCATCAGTGCGGGACAGTGGGATTCCGAAAACATTCAGTACTTC. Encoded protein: CAISAGQWDSENIQYF.

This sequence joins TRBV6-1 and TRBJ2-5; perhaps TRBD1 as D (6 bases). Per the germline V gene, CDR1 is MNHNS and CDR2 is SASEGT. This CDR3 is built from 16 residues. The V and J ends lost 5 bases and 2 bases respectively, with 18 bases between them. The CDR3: CASSKTRDTRQETQYF. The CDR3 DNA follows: TGTGCCAGCAGTAAGACCCGGGACACAAGGCAAGAGACCCAGTACTTC.

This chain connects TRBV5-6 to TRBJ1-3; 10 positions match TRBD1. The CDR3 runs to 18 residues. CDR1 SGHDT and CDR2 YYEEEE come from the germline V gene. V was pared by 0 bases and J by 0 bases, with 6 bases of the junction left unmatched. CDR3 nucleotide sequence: TGTGCCAGCAGCTTGGGACAGGGGGCTGTAAACTCTGGAAACACCATATATTTT. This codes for CASSLGQGAVNSGNTIYF. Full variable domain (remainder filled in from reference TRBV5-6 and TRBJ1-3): DAGVTQSPTHLIKTRGQQVTLRCSPKSGHDTVSWYQQALGQGPQFIFQYYEEEERQRGNFPDRFSGHQFPNYSSELNVNALLLGDSALYLCASSLGQGAVNSGNTIYFGEGSWLTVV.